The T cell receptor (beta chain) described here comes from a study of control samples from healthy donors and cancer patients. Sequencing used immunoSEQ multiplex PCR; TCRdb keeps in-frame clones, though not all of them. Of over 85,000 clones listed, around 84% are singletons. Trimming took off 1 base at V and 4 bases at J, with 8 bases between the two ends. Germline values: CDR1 SGHAT, CDR2 FQNNGV. This CDR3 contains 15 residues. This sequence originates from a man between 65 and 79 years old with lung cancer. The chain links TRBV11-2 to TRBJ2-6; D gene uncertain. Sequencing used PBMCs. CDR3 amino acids: CASSLAPLGANVLTF. As DNA, the CDR3 is TGTGCCAGCAGCTTAGCCCCTTTGGGGGCCAACGTCCTGACTTTC.